What follows describes a single TCR beta chain. Repertoires were generated with immunoSEQ multiplex PCR, while TCRdb's copy carries only in-frame clones and drops some. The table has around 25,000 clones, roughly 85% seen once. V was trimmed by 5 bases and J by 0 bases, leaving 15 bases between them. CDR1 is SEHNR and CDR2 is FQNEAQ in the germline V gene (reference sequence). The CDR3 length is 16 residues. This sample is part of a study of blood T cell repertoires in COVID-19. Study-wide background: Sources were T cells, B-cell-depleted T cells, or PBMCs; the material itself was cDNA or gDNA.

The sample taken for sequencing was peripheral blood. This sequence was found in a human donor with active COVID-19. The donor label of this sample is uncertain. The chain couples TRBV7-9 to TRBJ2-3; D may be TRBD2 (5 bases). CDR3 coding DNA: TGTGCCAGCAGCCCTGGGCGAGCGGTGAGCACAGATACGCAGTATTTT. This sequence encodes CASSPGRAVSTDTQYF.